Listed below are T cell receptor beta chains from one sample, sequenced in a study of glioma-infiltrating T cells after dendritic cell vaccination. Clones were read by immunoSEQ multiplex PCR, and TCRdb kept only the in-frame ones, dropping some. The table includes about 50,000 clones, approximately 81% detected once. The sequencing used blood, collected after dendritic cell vaccination. All receptors come from a human donor with glioblastoma. Both conserved end residues are part of each CDR3. The order of the fields is V gene, D gene, clone size, J gene, CDR3 DNA, CDR3 protein. A D gene is named only where the DNA matches it firmly. Clone size appears in some rows only: once, few, many, or a class for an expanded clone.

>TRBV11-2|.|.|TRBJ1-2
TGTGCCAGCAGCCCGGAGGGGCTCGGGGGCTACACCTTC
CASSPEGLGGYTF
>TRBV5-5|TRBD1|once|TRBJ1-5
TGTGCCAGCAGCTTGGGACAGGGGCTTGTTCAGCCCCAGCATTTT
CASSLGQGLVQPQHF
>TRBV19|.|few|TRBJ1-1
TGTGCCAGTAGTGACAGAATTTTAGTCGCTGAAGCTTTCTTT
CASSDRILVAEAFF
>TRBV14|.|.|TRBJ1-1
TGTGCCAGCAGCCAAGATCTAAATGATGAAGCTTTCTTT
CASSQDLNDEAFF
>TRBV30|.|.|TRBJ1-1
TGTGCCTGGAGTGTAACCCGGGGAAACACTGAAGCTTTCTTT
CAWSVTRGNTEAFF
>TRBV2|.|.|TRBJ2-7
TGTGCCAGCAGTGAGGGCAGGGGCAACGAGCAGTACTTC
CASSEGRGNEQYF
>TRBV5-1|.|.|TRBJ1-1
TGCGCCAGCAGCCCCGGGAACATGAACACTGAAGCTTTCTTT
CASSPGNMNTEAFF
>TRBV30|.|.|TRBJ1-6
TGTGCCTGGGGGACTGGCCGCCTGCCCTATTCACCCCTCCACTTT
CAWGTGRLPYSPLHF
>TRBV4-2|TRBD1|.|TRBJ1-2
TGTGCCAGCAGCCACAGGACAGGGGAAGGCTACACCTTC
CASSHRTGEGYTF
>TRBV6-5|TRBD1|.|TRBJ1-4
TGTGCCAGCAGGAGGACAGGGGGCCTCGAAAAACTGTTTTTT
CASRRTGGLEKLFF
>TRBV25-1|.|.|TRBJ1-2
TGTGCCAGCAGTGAGGGGGGGACTGGAGGCTACACCTTC
CASSEGGTGGYTF
>TRBV27|TRBD1|.|TRBJ1-2
TGTGCCAGCCGGACAGGGGGCCATGGCTACACCTTC
CASRTGGHGYTF
>TRBV5-1|TRBD1|.|TRBJ2-7
TGCGCCAGCAGCTTGGCGGGTCTGGACAGGGGCTACGAGCAGTACTTC
CASSLAGLDRGYEQYF
>TRBV6-5|.|.|TRBJ2-5
TGTGCCAGCAGCCAGCGTGAGACCCAGTACTTC
CASSQRETQYF
>TRBV19|TRBD1|.|TRBJ1-2
TGTGCCAGTAGCCATACCCGACAGGGGTGGAACTATGGCTACACCTTC
CASSHTRQGWNYGYTF
>TRBV4-2|.|.|TRBJ1-1
TGTGCCAGCAGCCAAGACCGGGACAACGGTTATTACACTGAAGCTTTCTTT
CASSQDRDNGYYTEAFF
>TRBV2|.|.|TRBJ1-2
TGTGCCAGCAGTGACGCAGGGAACTATGGCTACACCTTC
CASSDAGNYGYTF
>TRBV11-2|.|.|TRBJ1-6
TGTGCCAGCAGCCAAGTGGGCAATTCACCCCTCCACTTT
CASSQVGNSPLHF
>TRBV6-5|.|once|TRBJ1-1
TGTGCCAGCAGTTACCCGGGACAAGGAAGAGCTTTCTTT
CASSYPGQGRAFF
>TRBV27|TRBD2|.|TRBJ2-7
TGTGCCAGCAGTCTCTTGGGGGGGAACTACGAGCAGTACTTC
CASSLLGGNYEQYF
>TRBV15|TRBD1|.|TRBJ2-3
TGTGCCACCAGCGCGCGACAGGGGTCAGATACGCAGTATTTT
CATSARQGSDTQYF
>TRBV10-3|.|.|TRBJ1-4
TGTGCCACCGCCGGGGGGGAAGATGAAAAACTGTTTTTT
CATAGGEDEKLFF
>TRBV7-9|TRBD2|.|TRBJ2-7
TGTGCCAGCAGCCCCGCCCTGGCGGGGGGTTACGAGCAGTACTTC
CASSPALAGGYEQYF
>TRBV5-4|.|.|TRBJ2-7
TGTGCCAGCAGCTTTCACGACACCGCCTACGAGCAGTACTTC
CASSFHDTAYEQYF
>TRBV7-9|TRBD1|.|TRBJ1-2
TGTGCCAGCAGCACAGACAGGGGGCAAAGCTATGGCTACACCTTC
CASSTDRGQSYGYTF
>TRBV4-2|TRBD1|.|TRBJ2-7
TGTGCCAGCAGTCCGGGACAGGGTTTGACGGTGTCGGGAGAGCAGTACTTC
CASSPGQGLTVSGEQYF
>TRBV6-1|.|few|TRBJ2-3
TGTGCCAGCAGTGTCGAATTAAGGGGGGGATACACAGATACGCAGTATTTT
CASSVELRGGYTDTQYF
>TRBV5-4|.|.|TRBJ2-7
TGTGCCAGCAGCCCCCAGGGGGGCAGCTACGAGCAGTACTTC
CASSPQGGSYEQYF
>TRBV19|.|.|TRBJ2-5
TGTGCCAGTAGTATACGGAGGGACGAGACCCAGTACTTC
CASSIRRDETQYF
>TRBV9|.|.|TRBJ2-3
TGTGCCAGCAGCGAGGGGAGCGGGCCCAGGGTAATTTCTAGCACAGATACGCAGTATTTT
CASSEGSGPRVISSTDTQYF
>TRBV4-1|.|.|TRBJ2-7
TGCGCCAGCAGCCAACACGGGGCCTACGAGCAGTACTTC
CASSQHGAYEQYF
>TRBV5-1|TRBD2|.|TRBJ2-5
TGCGCCAGCAGCACGGCCGGGACTAGTCAAGAGACCCAGTACTTC
CASSTAGTSQETQYF
>TRBV5-4|TRBD2|.|TRBJ2-2
TGTGCCAGCAGCTCGGGACTAGCGGGGACCACCGGGGAGCTGTTTTTT
CASSSGLAGTTGELFF
>TRBV29-1|.|few|TRBJ2-3
TGCAGCGTTACAGGGTACGGGGTGGGTACGCAGTATTTT
CSVTGYGVGTQYF
>TRBV6-6|TRBD1|.|TRBJ2-3
TGTGCCAGCAGTTGGGGGCAGGGGGTAACAGATACGCAGTATTTT
CASSWGQGVTDTQYF
>TRBV5-1|.|.|TRBJ1-2
TGCGCCAGCAGCGCCGGGACATCCCATCCAAACTATGGCTACACCTTC
CASSAGTSHPNYGYTF
>TRBV30|.|.|TRBJ1-2
TGTGCCTGGAGTGTACAGGGAGATGGCTACACCTTC
CAWSVQGDGYTF
>TRBV9|TRBD2|.|TRBJ2-5
TGTGCCAGCAGCGTAGGACTAGCGGGCGAGACCCAGTACTTC
CASSVGLAGETQYF
>TRBV11-3|.|.|TRBJ1-3
TGTGCCAGCAGCTTGAGTGGAAACACCATATATTTT
CASSLSGNTIYF
>TRBV2|TRBD2|.|TRBJ2-5
TGTGCCAGCAGTGAAGGAGCGGGGGGGTTCGAGACCCAGTACTTC
CASSEGAGGFETQYF
>TRBV4-3|TRBD2|.|TRBJ2-3
TGCGCCAGCAGCCAAGTATATAGCGGGGGGGCTAAGGATACGCAGTATTTT
CASSQVYSGGAKDTQYF
>TRBV5-8|TRBD1|.|TRBJ2-7
TGTGCCAGCAGCTTGGGCAGGGGGCACTACGAGCAGTACTTC
CASSLGRGHYEQYF
>TRBV19|.|.|TRBJ1-1
TGTGCCAGTAGTATGAAGGGGGACACTGAAGCTTTCTTT
CASSMKGDTEAFF
>TRBV18|.|.|TRBJ2-7
TGTGCCAGCTCACCCGACACCGGTCCCTACGAGCAGTACTTC
CASSPDTGPYEQYF
>TRBV2|.|.|TRBJ1-3
TGTGCCAGCAGTGTTCGAAGAGACACCATATATTTT
CASSVRRDTIYF